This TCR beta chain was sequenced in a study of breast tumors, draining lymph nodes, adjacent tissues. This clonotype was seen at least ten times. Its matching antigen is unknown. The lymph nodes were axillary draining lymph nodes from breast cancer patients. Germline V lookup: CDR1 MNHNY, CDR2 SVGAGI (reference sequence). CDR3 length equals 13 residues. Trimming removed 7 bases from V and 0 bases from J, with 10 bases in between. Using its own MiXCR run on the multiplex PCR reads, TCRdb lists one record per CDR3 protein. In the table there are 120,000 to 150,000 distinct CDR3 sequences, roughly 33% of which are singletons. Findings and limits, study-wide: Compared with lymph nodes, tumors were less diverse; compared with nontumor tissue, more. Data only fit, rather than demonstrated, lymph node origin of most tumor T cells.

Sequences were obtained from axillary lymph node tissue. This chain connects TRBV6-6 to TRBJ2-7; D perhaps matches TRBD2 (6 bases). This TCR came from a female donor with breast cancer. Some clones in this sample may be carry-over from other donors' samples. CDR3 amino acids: CASTGTLSYEQYF. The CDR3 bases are TGTGCCAGCACCGGGACTCTCTCCTACGAGCAGTACTTC.